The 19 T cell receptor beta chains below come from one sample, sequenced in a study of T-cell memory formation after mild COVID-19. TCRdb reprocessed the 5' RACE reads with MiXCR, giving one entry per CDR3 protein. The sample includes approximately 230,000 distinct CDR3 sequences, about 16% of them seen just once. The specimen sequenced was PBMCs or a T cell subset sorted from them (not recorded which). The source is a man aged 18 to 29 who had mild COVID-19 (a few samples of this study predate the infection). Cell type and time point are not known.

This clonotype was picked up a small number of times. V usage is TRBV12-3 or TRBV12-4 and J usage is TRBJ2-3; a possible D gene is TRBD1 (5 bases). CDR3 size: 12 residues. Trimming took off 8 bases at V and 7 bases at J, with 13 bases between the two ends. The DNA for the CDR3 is TGTGCCAGCCTTCTAGGGGCGAATACGCAGTATTTT. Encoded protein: CASLLGANTQYF.

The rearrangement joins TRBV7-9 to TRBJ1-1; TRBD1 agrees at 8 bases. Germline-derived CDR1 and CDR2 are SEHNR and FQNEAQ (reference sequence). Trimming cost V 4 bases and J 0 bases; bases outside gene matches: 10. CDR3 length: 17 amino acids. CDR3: CASSSLIGQGLNTEAFF. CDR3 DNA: TGTGCCAGCAGCTCACTAATCGGACAGGGACTGAACACTGAAGCTTTCTTT. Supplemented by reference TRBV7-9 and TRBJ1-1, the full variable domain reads DTGVSQNPRHKITKRGQNVTFRCDPISEHNRLYWYRQTLGQGPEFLTYFQNEAQLEKSRLLSDRFSAERPKGSFSTLEIQRTEQGDSAMYLCASSSLIGQGLNTEAFFGQGTRLTVV.

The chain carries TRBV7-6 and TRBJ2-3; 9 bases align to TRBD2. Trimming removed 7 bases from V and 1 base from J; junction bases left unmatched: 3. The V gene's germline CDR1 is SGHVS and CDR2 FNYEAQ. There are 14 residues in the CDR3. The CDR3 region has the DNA TGTGCCAGCAAGGAGCGGGGGGGCACAGATACGCAGTATTTT. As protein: CASKERGGTDTQYF. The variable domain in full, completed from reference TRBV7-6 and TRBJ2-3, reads GAGVSQSPRYKVTKRGQDVALRCDPISGHVSLYWYRQALGQGPEFLTYFNYEAQQDKSGLPNDRFSAERPEGSISTLTIQRTEQRDSAMYRCASKERGGTDTQYFGPGTRLTVL.

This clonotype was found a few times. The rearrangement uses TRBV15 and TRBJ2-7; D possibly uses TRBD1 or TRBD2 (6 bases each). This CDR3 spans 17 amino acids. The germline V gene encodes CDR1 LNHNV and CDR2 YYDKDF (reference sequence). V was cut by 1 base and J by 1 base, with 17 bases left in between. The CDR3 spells CATSRGGRGVSSYEQYV. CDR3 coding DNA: TGTGCCACCAGCAGAGGGGGGCGCGGGGTAAGTTCCTACGAGCAGTACGTC.

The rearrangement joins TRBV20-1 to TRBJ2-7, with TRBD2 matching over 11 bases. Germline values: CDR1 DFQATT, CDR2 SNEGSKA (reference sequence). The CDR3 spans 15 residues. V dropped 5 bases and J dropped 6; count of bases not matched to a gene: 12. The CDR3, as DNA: TGCAGTGCTCACACTCCCGGGACTAGCGGTAGCGAGCAGTACTTC. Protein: CSAHTPGTSGSEQYF.

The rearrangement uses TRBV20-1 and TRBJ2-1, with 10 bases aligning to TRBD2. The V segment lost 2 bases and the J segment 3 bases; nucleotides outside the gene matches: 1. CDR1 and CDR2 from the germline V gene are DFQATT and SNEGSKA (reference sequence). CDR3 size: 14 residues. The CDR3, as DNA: TGCAGTGCTAGAAGGACTAGCGGCTACAATGAGCAGTTCTTC. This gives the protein CSARRTSGYNEQFF.

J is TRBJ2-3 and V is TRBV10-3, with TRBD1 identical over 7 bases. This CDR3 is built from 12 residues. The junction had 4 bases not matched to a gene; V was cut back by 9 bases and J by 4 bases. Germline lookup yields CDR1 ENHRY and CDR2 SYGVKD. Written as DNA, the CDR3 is TGTGCCATAACAGGGGAATCAGATACGCAGTATTTT. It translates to CAITGESDTQYF.

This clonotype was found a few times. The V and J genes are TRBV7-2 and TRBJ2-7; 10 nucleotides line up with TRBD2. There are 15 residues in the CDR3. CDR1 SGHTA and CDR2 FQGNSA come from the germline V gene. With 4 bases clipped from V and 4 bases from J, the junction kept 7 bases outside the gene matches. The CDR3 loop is CASSSLAGGRYEQYF. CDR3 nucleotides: TGTGCCAGCAGCTCCTTAGCGGGGGGCCGGTACGAGCAGTACTTC. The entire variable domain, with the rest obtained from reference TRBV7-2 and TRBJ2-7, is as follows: GAGVSQSPSNKVTEKGKDVELRCDPISGHTALYWYRQSLGQGLEFLIYFQGNSAPDKSGLPSDRFSAERTGGSVSTLTIQRTQQEDSAVYLCASSSLAGGRYEQYFGPGTRLTVT.

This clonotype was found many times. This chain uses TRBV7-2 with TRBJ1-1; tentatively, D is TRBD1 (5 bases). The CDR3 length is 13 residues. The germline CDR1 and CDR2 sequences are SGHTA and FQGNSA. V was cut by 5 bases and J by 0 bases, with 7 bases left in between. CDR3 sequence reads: CASSTDMNTEAFF. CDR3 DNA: TGTGCCAGCAGCACGGACATGAACACTGAAGCTTTCTTT.

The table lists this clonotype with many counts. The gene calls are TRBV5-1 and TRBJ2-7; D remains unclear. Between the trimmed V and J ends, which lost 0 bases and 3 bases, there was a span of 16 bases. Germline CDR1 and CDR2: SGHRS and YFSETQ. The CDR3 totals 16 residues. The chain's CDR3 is CASSLGVESSYYEQYF. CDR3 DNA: TGCGCCAGCAGCTTGGGGGTTGAGAGCAGCTACTACGAGCAGTACTTC.

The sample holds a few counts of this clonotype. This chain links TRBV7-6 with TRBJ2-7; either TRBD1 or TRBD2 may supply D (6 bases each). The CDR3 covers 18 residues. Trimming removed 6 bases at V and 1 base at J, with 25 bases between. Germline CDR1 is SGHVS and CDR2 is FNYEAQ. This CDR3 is CASSTPRGWGARSYEQYF. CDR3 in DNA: TGTGCCAGCAGTACCCCCCGGGGGTGGGGGGCGCGATCCTACGAGCAGTACTTC.

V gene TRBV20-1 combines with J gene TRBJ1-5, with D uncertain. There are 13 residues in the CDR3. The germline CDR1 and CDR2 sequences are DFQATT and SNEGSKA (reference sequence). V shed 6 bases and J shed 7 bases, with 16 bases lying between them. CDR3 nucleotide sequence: TGCAGTGCCCTGCGGAGGGTCGGGCAGCCCCAGCATTTT. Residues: CSALRRVGQPQHF.

CDR3 DNA sequence: TGTGCCAGCAGTTACTTCCGTCGGGGACTAGCGGGGCGGACAGATACGCAGTATTTT. Its protein product is CASSYFRRGLAGRTDTQYF. The rearrangement links TRBV6-5 to TRBJ2-3, with 13 bases lining up with TRBD2. The V segment lost 1 base and the J segment 3 bases; nucleotides outside the gene matches: 10. The CDR3 consists of 19 residues. Germline CDR1 is MNHEY and CDR2 is SVGAGI.

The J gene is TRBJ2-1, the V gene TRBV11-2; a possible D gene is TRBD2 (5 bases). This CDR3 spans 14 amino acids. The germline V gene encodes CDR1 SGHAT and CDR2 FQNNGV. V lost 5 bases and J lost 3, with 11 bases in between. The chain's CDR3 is CASSTREGYNEQFF. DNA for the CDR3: TGTGCCAGCAGCACCCGGGAAGGCTACAATGAGCAGTTCTTC.

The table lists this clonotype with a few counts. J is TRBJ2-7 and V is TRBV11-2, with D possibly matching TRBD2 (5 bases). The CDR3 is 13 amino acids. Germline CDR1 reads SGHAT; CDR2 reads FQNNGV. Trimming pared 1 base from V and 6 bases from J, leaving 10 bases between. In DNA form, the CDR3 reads TGTGCCAGCAGCTTAGGCTGGACTGGCGAGCAGTACGTC. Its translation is CASSLGWTGEQYV.

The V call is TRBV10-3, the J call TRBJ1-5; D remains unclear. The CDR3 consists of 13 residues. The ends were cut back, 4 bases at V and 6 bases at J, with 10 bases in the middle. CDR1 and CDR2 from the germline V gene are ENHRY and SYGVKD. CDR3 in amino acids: CAISVEGGQPQHF. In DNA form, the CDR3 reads TGTGCCATCAGTGTAGAGGGAGGTCAGCCCCAGCATTTT.

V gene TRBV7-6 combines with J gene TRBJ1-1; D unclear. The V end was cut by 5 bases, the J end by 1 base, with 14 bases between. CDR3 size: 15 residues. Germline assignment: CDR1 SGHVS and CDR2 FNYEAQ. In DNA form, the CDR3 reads TGTGCCAGCAGCCAAATGAGAGGGAAGAACACTGAAGCTTTCTTT. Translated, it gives CASSQMRGKNTEAFF.

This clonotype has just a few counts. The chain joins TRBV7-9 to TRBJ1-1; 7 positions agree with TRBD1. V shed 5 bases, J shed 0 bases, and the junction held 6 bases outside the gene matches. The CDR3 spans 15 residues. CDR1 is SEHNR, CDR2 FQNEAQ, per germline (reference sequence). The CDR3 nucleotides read TGTGCCAGCAGCCCTTTGGGACAGTTGAACACTGAAGCTTTCTTT. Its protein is CASSPLGQLNTEAFF.

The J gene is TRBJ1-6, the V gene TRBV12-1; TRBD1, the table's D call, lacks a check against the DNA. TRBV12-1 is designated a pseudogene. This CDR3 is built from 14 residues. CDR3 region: CASSSGDTNSPLHF. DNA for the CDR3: TGTGCCAGCAGCTCTGGGGACACCAATTCACCCCTCCACTTT.